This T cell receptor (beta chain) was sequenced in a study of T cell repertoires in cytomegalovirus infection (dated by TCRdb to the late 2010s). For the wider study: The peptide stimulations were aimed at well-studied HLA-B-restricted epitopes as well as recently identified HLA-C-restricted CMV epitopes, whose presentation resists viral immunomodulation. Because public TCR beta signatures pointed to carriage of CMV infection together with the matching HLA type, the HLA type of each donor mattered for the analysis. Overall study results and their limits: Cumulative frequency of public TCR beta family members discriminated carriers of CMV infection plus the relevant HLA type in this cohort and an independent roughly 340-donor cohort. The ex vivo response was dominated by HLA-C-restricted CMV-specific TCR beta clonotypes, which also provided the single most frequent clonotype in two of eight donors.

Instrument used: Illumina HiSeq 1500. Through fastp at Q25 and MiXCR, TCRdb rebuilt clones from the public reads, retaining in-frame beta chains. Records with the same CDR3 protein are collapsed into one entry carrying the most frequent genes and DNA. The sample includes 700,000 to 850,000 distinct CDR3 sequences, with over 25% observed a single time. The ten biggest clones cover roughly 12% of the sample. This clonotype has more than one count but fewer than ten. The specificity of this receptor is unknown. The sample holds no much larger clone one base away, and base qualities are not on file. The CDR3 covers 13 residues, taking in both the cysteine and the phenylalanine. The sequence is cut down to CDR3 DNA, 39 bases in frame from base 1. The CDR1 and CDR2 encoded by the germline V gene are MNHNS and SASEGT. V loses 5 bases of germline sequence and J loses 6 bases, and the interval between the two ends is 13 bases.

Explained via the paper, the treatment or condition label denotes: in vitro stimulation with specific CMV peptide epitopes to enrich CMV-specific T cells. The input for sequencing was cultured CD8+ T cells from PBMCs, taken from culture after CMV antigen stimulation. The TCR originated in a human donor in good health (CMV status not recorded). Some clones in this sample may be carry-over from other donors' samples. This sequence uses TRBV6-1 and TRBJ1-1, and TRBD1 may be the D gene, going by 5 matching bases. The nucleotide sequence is TGTGCCAGCAGTTACGATGGGGGGGCTGAAGCTTTCTTT. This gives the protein CASSYDGGAEAFF.